A few counts support the clone carrying this T cell receptor (beta chain). The target antigen is unknown. The data were obtained in a study of T cell repertoires in cytomegalovirus infection. As for the study in general: Public TCR beta signatures provided an indication of both CMV infection and a matching HLA type. Study outcomes and limitations: Individuals carrying CMV plus the relevant HLA were identified by cumulative frequency of public TCR beta families.

TCRdb passed the reads through MiXCR, listing each CDR3 protein once. This sample carries a few hundred thousand distinct CDR3 sequences, around two fifths of them seen once, and the ten largest clones take about 48%. The CDR3 has 12 residues. Looked up from germline, CDR1 is SGHVS and CDR2 is FQNEAQ. V was shortened by 4 bases and J by 8 bases, with 9 bases between the two germline ends. Here the sequenced sample was cultured PBMCs, taken from culture after CMV antigen stimulation. The sequence came from a human donor in good health (CMV status not recorded). Some clones in this sample may be carry-over from other donors' samples. The chain couples TRBV7-8 to TRBJ2-1; TRBD2 might be the D (6 bases). In nucleotides, the CDR3 is TGTGCCAGCAGCTCGGGACTTTATGAGCAGTTCTTC. This gives the protein CASSSGLYEQFF.